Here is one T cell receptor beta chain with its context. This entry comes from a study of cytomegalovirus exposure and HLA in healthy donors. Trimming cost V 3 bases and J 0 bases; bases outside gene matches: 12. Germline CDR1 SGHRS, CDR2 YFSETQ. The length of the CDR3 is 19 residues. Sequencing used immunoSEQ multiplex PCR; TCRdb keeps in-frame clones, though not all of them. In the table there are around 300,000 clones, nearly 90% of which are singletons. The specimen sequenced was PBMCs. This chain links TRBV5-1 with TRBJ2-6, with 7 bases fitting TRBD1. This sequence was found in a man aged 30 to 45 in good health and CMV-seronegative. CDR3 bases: TGCGCCAGCAGCTCCATAGGGACAGTCGTTAGCTCTGGGGCCAACGTCCTGACTTTC. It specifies CASSSIGTVVSSGANVLTF. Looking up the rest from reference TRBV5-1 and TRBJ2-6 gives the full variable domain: KAGVTQTPRYLIKTRGQQVTLSCSPISGHRSVSWYQQTPGQGLQFLFEYFSETQRNKGNFPGRFSGRQFSNSRSEMNVSTLELGDSALYLCASSSIGTVVSSGANVLTFGAGSRLTVL.